A selection of T cell receptor beta chains follows, all from one sample in a study of CD8+ T cells in alopecia areata. Produced via immunoSEQ multiplex PCR; TCRdb's table is partial and in-frame only. The table lists some 58,000 clones, about half of them singletons. The starting material was CD8+ T cells sorted from blood, obtained at approximately week 36, from a patient treated with tofacitinib. The source of these receptors is a human donor with alopecia areata. The CDR3 runs from the conserved cysteine through the conserved F or W. A D gene is named only where the DNA matches it firmly. Only part of the rows carry a size: once, few, many, or a class if the clone is expanded.

j_call clone_size v_call d_call cdr3_nt cdr3_aa
TRBJ2-7 - TRBV15 - TGTGCCACCAGTCTAGGGAAGTCCTACGAGCAGTACTTC CATSLGKSYEQYF
TRBJ2-3 many TRBV18 TRBD2 TGTGCCAGCTCACCACCGGCTAGCGGGAGTATCACAGATACGCAGTATTTT CASSPPASGSITDTQYF
TRBJ2-5 - TRBV2 - TGTGCCAGAACAAAGGGGTCGGAGGAGACCCAGTACTTC CARTKGSEETQYF
TRBJ2-5 - TRBV7-9 - TGTGCCAGCAGCTTATCCTCTAAAAGCGTTGAGACCCAGTACTTC CASSLSSKSVETQYF
TRBJ2-6 few TRBV5-1 - TGCGCCAGCAGCTTGTTAGGCCTGCGCAGTGGGGCCAACGTCCTGACTTTC CASSLLGLRSGANVLTF
TRBJ2-7 few TRBV7-2 TRBD2 TGTGCCAGCAGCTTAGCCCCAGCGGGAGGGTCGGGGCAGTACTTC CASSLAPAGGSGQYF
TRBJ2-5 - TRBV4-1 TRBD2 TGCGCCAGCAGCCAAGAACGACTAGCGGAGACCCAGTACTTC CASSQERLAETQYF
TRBJ2-7 - TRBV5-4 - TGTGCCAGCAGCTTGGCTCCGGGGTCCTCCTACGAGCAGTACTTC CASSLAPGSSYEQYF
TRBJ2-2 many TRBV29-1 - TGCAGCGTTCGGAGCGGCGGGGAGCTGTTTTTT CSVRSGGELFF
TRBJ1-5 - TRBV4-1 TRBD1 TGCGCCAGCAGCCACCTCCAGGGGGCCGATCAGCCCCAGCATTTT CASSHLQGADQPQHF
TRBJ2-4 few TRBV19 - TGTGCCAGTAGTAAGCCCCCATACCCTATGGCCAAAAACATTCAGTACTTC CASSKPPYPMAKNIQYF
TRBJ2-2 many TRBV15 - TGTGCCACCCTACGTGGGGGGACCGGGGAGCTGTTTTTT CATLRGGTGELFF
TRBJ2-2 - TRBV27 TRBD1 TGTGCCAGCAAAGGGAGCACGGGACAGGGGGGCCTCGGGGAGCTGTTTTTT CASKGSTGQGGLGELFF
TRBJ2-2 few TRBV4-3 - TGCGCCAGCAGCCAGGAGACAGGCCTCGCGAACACCGGGGAGCTGTTTTTT CASSQETGLANTGELFF
TRBJ1-1 few TRBV2 - TGTGCCCTATTCGCGGCCTTGAACACTGAAGCTTTCTTT CALFAALNTEAFF
TRBJ2-4 - TRBV4-1 - TGCGCCAGCAGCCAAGATTATTGGACAGACAAACCAGGGGCCAAAAACATTCAGTACTTC CASSQDYWTDKPGAKNIQYF
TRBJ1-5 once TRBV30 - TGTGCCTGGGCCGGCGGCCTAGGGAACCAGCCCCAGCATTTT CAWAGGLGNQPQHF
TRBJ2-5 - TRBV29-1 TRBD2 TGCAGCGTTGTGGGACTAGCGGGAGGGGAGACCCAGTACTTC CSVVGLAGGETQYF
TRBJ2-7 - TRBV27 - TGTGCCAGCGGACTTTTCTACGAGCAGTACTTC CASGLFYEQYF
TRBJ2-1 - TRBV15 - TGTGCCACCAGCAGTCGGGTTGTAACGAACGATGAGCAGTTCTTC CATSSRVVTNDEQFF
TRBJ2-1 once TRBV27 TRBD2 TGTGCCAGCAGTTTAGGATCTAGCGGGAGCAATGAGCAGTTCTTC CASSLGSSGSNEQFF
TRBJ2-5 - TRBV6-5 - TGTGCCAGCAGTTACTCACGGCGGGAGACCCAGTACTTC CASSYSRRETQYF
TRBJ2-3 - TRBV13 TRBD2 TGTGCCAGCAGCCGACCTCGATCCGGACTAGCGGGAACAGATACGCAGTATTTT CASSRPRSGLAGTDTQYF
TRBJ2-1 - TRBV11-2 - TGTGCCAGCAGCCTGATTTATTGGGAGCAGTTCTTC CASSLIYWEQFF
TRBJ1-5 - TRBV28 TRBD1 TGTGCCAGCAGTTTGACAGGGTATAGCAATCAGCCCCAGCATTTT CASSLTGYSNQPQHF
TRBJ2-2 - TRBV10-3 - TGTGCCATCAGTGAGTCGAACACCGGGGAGCTGTTTTTT CAISESNTGELFF
TRBJ2-5 - TRBV27 - TGTGCCAGCAGATTCACGTGGGACAACCAAGAAGAGACCCAGTACTTC CASRFTWDNQEETQYF
TRBJ2-5 once TRBV9 - TGTGCCAGCAGCCCCGGGACCTGGGGTCAAGAGACCCAGTACTTC CASSPGTWGQETQYF
TRBJ2-1 - TRBV30 TRBD1 TGTGCCTGGAACAGGGGAGACAATGAGCAGTTCTTC CAWNRGDNEQFF